The 11 T cell receptor beta chains in this list originate from one sample, sequenced in a study of human T cells and chemical hapten exposure. TCRdb used MiXCR to reprocess the RACE reads, holding one entry per CDR3 protein. The table records nearly 110,000 distinct CDR3 sequences, approximately 12% of them present only once. This sample's time point: pre-sensitization, week 0. Noted treatment: therapeutic diphenylcyclopropenone sensitization with weekly scalp DPC. Sequenced material: whole blood, taken in connection with sensitization to the hapten diphenylcyclopropenone (DPC). These TCRs come from a woman aged 45 to 65 with alopecia areata. Some clones in this sample may be carry-over from other donors' samples.

Only a few counts were recorded for this clonotype. The chain joins TRBV3-1 to TRBJ2-6; D might be TRBD2 (5 bases). The V end was cut by 4 bases, the J end by 0 bases, with 7 bases between. CDR1 LGHDT and CDR2 YNNKEL come from the germline V gene (reference sequence). This CDR3 has 15 amino acids. The CDR3 DNA reads as TGTGCCAGCAGCCGAGGGTTCTCTGGGGCCAACGTCCTGACTTTC. Amino acid sequence: CASSRGFSGANVLTF.

A few counts support this clonotype. The gene calls are TRBV7-9 and TRBJ2-1, with 7 bases lining up with TRBD1. The length of the CDR3 is 15 residues. After removal of 4 bases from V and 6 bases from J, the junction contained 9 bases not matched to a gene. The V gene's germline CDR1 is SEHNR and CDR2 FQNEAQ (reference sequence). The CDR3 DNA is TGTGCCAGCAGCTCCTACAGGGGAAGGGCCAATGAGCAGTTCTTC. Its protein product is CASSSYRGRANEQFF.

The rearrangement uses TRBV7-9 and TRBJ2-7; perhaps TRBD1 as D (5 bases). Germline CDR1 SEHNR, CDR2 FQNEAQ (reference sequence). Trimming removed 4 bases from V and 5 bases from J, with 12 bases in between. The CDR3 totals 13 residues. CDR3 sequence: CASSSTAGNEQYF. The CDR3, as DNA: TGTGCCAGCAGCTCCACGGCAGGGAACGAGCAGTACTTC. Full variable domain (rest looked up from reference TRBV7-9 and TRBJ2-7): DTGVSQNPRHKITKRGQNVTFRCDPISEHNRLYWYRQTLGQGPEFLTYFQNEAQLEKSRLLSDRFSAERPKGSFSTLEIQRTEQGDSAMYLCASSSTAGNEQYFGPGTRLTVT.

This clonotype was recorded many times. The chain joins TRBV10-2 to TRBJ2-3; 7 nucleotides align to TRBD1. The V gene end was trimmed by 8 bases and the J gene end by 2 bases; junction bases not matched to a gene: 7. The CDR3 extends over 14 amino acids. From germline, CDR1 is WSHSY and CDR2 SAAADI. The CDR3: CASLGQEATDTQYF. The CDR3 DNA reads as TGCGCCAGCCTCGGACAGGAAGCCACAGATACGCAGTATTTT.

This clonotype showed up just a few times. This chain uses TRBV20-1 with TRBJ2-5, with 8 positions matching TRBD2. The V segment lost 3 bases and the J segment 5 bases; nucleotides outside the gene matches: 2. The CDR3 sequence is 12 residues long. The V gene's germline CDR1 is DFQATT and CDR2 SNEGSKA (reference sequence). The CDR3 bases are TGCAGTGCTAGCGGGGGGGCGGAGACCCAGTACTTC. Its protein is CSASGGAETQYF.

This chain joins TRBV3-1 and TRBJ2-3; TRBD2 might be the D (5 bases). This CDR3 has 18 residues. Germline CDR1 and CDR2: LGHDT and YNNKEL (reference sequence). Trimming took off 0 bases at V and 0 bases at J, with 16 bases between the two ends. The CDR3 loop is CASSQEFVGAASTDTQYF. In nucleotides, the CDR3 is TGTGCCAGCAGCCAAGAATTTGTCGGAGCGGCAAGCACAGATACGCAGTATTTT.

V is TRBV28 and J is TRBJ1-3; 7 nucleotides line up with TRBD1. The CDR3 sequence is 16 residues long. Looked up from germline, CDR1 is MDHEN and CDR2 is SYDVKM. The ends lost 6 bases at V and 0 bases at J; junction bases unmatched: 8. CDR3 in amino acids: CASSRDRLPSGNTIYF. CDR3 DNA: TGTGCCAGCAGCCGGGACAGATTACCCTCTGGAAACACCATATATTTT.

This clonotype has only a few counts. This chain links TRBV6-5 with TRBJ1-3, with a tentative D call TRBD1 (5 bases). CDR1 is MNHEY and CDR2 is SVGAGI in the germline V gene. Trimming took 2 bases from V and 2 from J, leaving 13 bases between them. The CDR3 extends over 16 amino acids. The CDR3 coding sequence is TGTGCCAGCAGTTACCAACGGCAGGGCCCTGGAAACACCATATATTTT. It codes for CASSYQRQGPGNTIYF.

This clonotype has a handful of counts. This rearrangement joins TRBV6-6 to TRBJ1-6, with no clear D. Germline V gene sequence: CDR1 MNHNY, CDR2 SVGAGI (reference sequence). The CDR3 is 13 residues long. Between the trimmed V and J ends, which lost 6 bases and 5 bases, there was a span of 8 bases. This CDR3 reads CASREFNNSPLHF. In nucleotides, the CDR3 is TGTGCCAGCAGGGAGTTCAATAATTCACCCCTCCACTTT.

This clonotype was seen only a few times. The chain carries TRBV5-1 and TRBJ2-3; D not certain. V lost 0 bases to trimming and J lost 2 bases, with 16 bases between them. This CDR3 has 17 residues. From germline, CDR1 is SGHRS and CDR2 YFSETQ. The CDR3 nucleotides are TGCGCCAGCAGCTTGGTTGTTCGCAGCGATTACACAGATACGCAGTATTTT. It codes for CASSLVVRSDYTDTQYF.

The sample holds a few counts of this clonotype. The chain recombines TRBV7-7 with TRBJ2-1; tentative D call: TRBD1 (6 bases). V lost 5 bases to trimming and J lost 2 bases, with 13 bases between them. There are 15 residues in the CDR3. Looked up from germline, CDR1 is SSHAT and CDR2 is FNYEAQ (reference sequence). In nucleotides, the CDR3 is TGTGCCAGCAGCCACGCCTGGGGGCCCTACAATGAGCAGTTCTTC. Residues: CASSHAWGPYNEQFF.